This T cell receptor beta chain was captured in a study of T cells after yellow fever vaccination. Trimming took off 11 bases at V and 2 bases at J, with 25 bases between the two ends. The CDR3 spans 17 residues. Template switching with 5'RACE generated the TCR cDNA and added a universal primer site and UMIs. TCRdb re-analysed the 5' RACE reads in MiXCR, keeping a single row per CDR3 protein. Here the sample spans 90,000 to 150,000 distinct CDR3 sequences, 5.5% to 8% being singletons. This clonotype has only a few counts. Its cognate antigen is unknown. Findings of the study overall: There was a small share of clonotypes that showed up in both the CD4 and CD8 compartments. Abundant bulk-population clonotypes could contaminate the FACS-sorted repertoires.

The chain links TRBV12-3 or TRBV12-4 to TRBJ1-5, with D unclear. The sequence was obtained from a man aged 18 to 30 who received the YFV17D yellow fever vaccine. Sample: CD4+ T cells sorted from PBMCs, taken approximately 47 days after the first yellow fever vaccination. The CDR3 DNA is TGTGCCTTCTGTTTGAGATCGATCGTTGGCGGCAATCAGCCCCAGCATTTT. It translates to CAFCLRSIVGGNQPQHF.